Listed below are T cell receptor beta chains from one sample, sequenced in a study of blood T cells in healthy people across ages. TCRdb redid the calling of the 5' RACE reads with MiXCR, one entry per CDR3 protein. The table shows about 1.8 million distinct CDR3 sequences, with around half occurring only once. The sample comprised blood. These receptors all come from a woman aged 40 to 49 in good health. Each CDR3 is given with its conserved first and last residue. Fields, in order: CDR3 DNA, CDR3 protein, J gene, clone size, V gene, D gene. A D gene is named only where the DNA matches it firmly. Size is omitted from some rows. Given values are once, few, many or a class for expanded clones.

DNA: TGTGCCAGCAGAGCAAGCGCCAAAAACATTCAGTACTTC
CDR3: CASRASAKNIQYF
J: TRBJ2-4
size: -
V: TRBV27
D: -

DNA: TGCAGCGTTGAAGCAGGTCAAGAAGGCTACACCTTC
CDR3: CSVEAGQEGYTF
J: TRBJ1-2
size: -
V: TRBV29-1
D: -

DNA: TGTGCCAGCAGCACCCAGACAGGGAGCATAGCCAAAAACATTCAGTACTTC
CDR3: CASSTQTGSIAKNIQYF
J: TRBJ2-4
size: -
V: TRBV7-9
D: TRBD1

DNA: TGCAGCGTCGAGCGCAGGAACCAAGAGACCCAGTACTTC
CDR3: CSVERRNQETQYF
J: TRBJ2-5
size: many
V: TRBV29-1
D: -

DNA: TGTGCCAGTAGTAATACGGCGGGAGTATCAGATACGCAGTATTTT
CDR3: CASSNTAGVSDTQYF
J: TRBJ2-3
size: -
V: TRBV19
D: TRBD2

DNA: TGTGCCAGCAGCCCGTGGCAGAACACTGAAGCTTTCTTT
CDR3: CASSPWQNTEAFF
J: TRBJ1-1
size: -
V: TRBV7-9
D: -

DNA: TGTGCCAGCAGCTTAGTAACGGGACTAGAGGCAGATACGCAGTATTTT
CDR3: CASSLVTGLEADTQYF
J: TRBJ2-3
size: -
V: TRBV7-2
D: TRBD2

DNA: TGCAGTGCAGGGACTGACAGTAAGGGTACTGAAAAACTGTTTTTT
CDR3: CSAGTDSKGTEKLFF
J: TRBJ1-4
size: -
V: TRBV20-1
D: -

DNA: TGCGCCAGCAGCCAAGGTCCGCTAGGTAGCGAGCAGTTCTTC
CDR3: CASSQGPLGSEQFF
J: TRBJ2-1
size: -
V: TRBV4-1
D: -

DNA: TGCAGTGCGAAGGTATTAGCCAAAAACATTCAGTACTTC
CDR3: CSAKVLAKNIQYF
J: TRBJ2-4
size: -
V: TRBV20-1
D: -

DNA: TGTGCCAGCAGGGGACAGGATAATCAGCCCCAGCATTTT
CDR3: CASRGQDNQPQHF
J: TRBJ1-5
size: -
V: TRBV12-3/TRBV12-4
D: TRBD1

DNA: TGTGCCAGCACTCCCACCCGGTACGAGCAGTACTTC
CDR3: CASTPTRYEQYF
J: TRBJ2-7
size: few
V: TRBV28
D: -

DNA: TGCAGCGTTGTGATGTCACTAAGTCGCCGAGAGACCCAGTACTTC
CDR3: CSVVMSLSRRETQYF
J: TRBJ2-5
size: many
V: TRBV29-1
D: -

DNA: TGTGCCAGCAGCTCGATTCTTCGGACAGTTAGCAATCAGCCCCAGCATTTT
CDR3: CASSSILRTVSNQPQHF
J: TRBJ1-5
size: -
V: TRBV28
D: -

DNA: TGTGCCAGCACCCGCGGGGGCTCTGAAGCTTTCTTT
CDR3: CASTRGGSEAFF
J: TRBJ1-1
size: -
V: TRBV6-1
D: -

DNA: TGTGCCAGCAGTTGGGGAGGGACTGTTAGCTCCTACAATGAGCAGTTCTTC
CDR3: CASSWGGTVSSYNEQFF
J: TRBJ2-1
size: -
V: TRBV27
D: TRBD2

DNA: TGTGCCAGCAGTTACTTTGACCAGCCCCAGCATTTT
CDR3: CASSYFDQPQHF
J: TRBJ1-5
size: -
V: TRBV6-2/TRBV6-3
D: -

DNA: TGTGCCAGCACCTACCGGGGGTTGGAGACCCAGTACTTC
CDR3: CASTYRGLETQYF
J: TRBJ2-5
size: -
V: TRBV25-1
D: -

DNA: TGCAGTGCTAGTGGGGCTACTCGACCGCAAGAGACCCAGTACTTC
CDR3: CSASGATRPQETQYF
J: TRBJ2-5
size: -
V: TRBV20-1
D: -

DNA: TGCAGCGTTCGGTCGAGCGCTAATCAGCCCCAGCATTTT
CDR3: CSVRSSANQPQHF
J: TRBJ1-5
size: many
V: TRBV29-1
D: -

DNA: TGTGCTAGTGCCCGGGACAGACTACAGGAGACCCAGTACTTC
CDR3: CASARDRLQETQYF
J: TRBJ2-5
size: -
V: TRBV12-5
D: TRBD1

DNA: TGCAGTGCTCCCGAGGGGGTTGCACAACCCCAGCATTTT
CDR3: CSAPEGVAQPQHF
J: TRBJ1-5
size: -
V: TRBV20-1
D: -

DNA: TGTGCCAGCAGCTTATCCATACGACAGGGGGCCGGGGAGACCCAGTACTTC
CDR3: CASSLSIRQGAGETQYF
J: TRBJ2-5
size: few
V: TRBV7-2
D: TRBD1

DNA: TGTGCCAGCAGTATACAGCAATATGGCTACACCTTC
CDR3: CASSIQQYGYTF
J: TRBJ1-2
size: -
V: TRBV28
D: -

DNA: TGTGCCAGCAGCCAAAATCGGGGCCTAAGCACAGATACGCAGTATTTT
CDR3: CASSQNRGLSTDTQYF
J: TRBJ2-3
size: -
V: TRBV7-9
D: -